Below, 2 T cell receptor beta chains from the same sample are listed, as sequenced in a study of T cells in Graves' hyperthyroidism and ophthalmopathy. The source material, RNA transcripts, was used to amplify TCR beta CDR3 regions. HTBI primers were the set used in a first-round RT-PCR of the TCR CDR3. TCRdb reprocessed the multiplex PCR reads with MiXCR, giving one entry per CDR3 protein. Seen here are fewer than 400,000 distinct CDR3 sequences, 20% to 30% observed once, and the top ten hold more than 60%. The sequencing input was blood. The receptors were gathered from a middle-aged man with Graves' hyperthyroidism.

The sample holds many counts of this clonotype. This chain links TRBV11-2 with TRBJ2-3; D gene uncertain. Germline V gene sequence: CDR1 SGHAT, CDR2 FQNNGV. The CDR3 sequence is 13 residues long. Trimming took off 4 bases at V and 6 bases at J, with 11 bases between the two ends. In nucleotides, the CDR3 is TGTGCCAGCAGCTCAAACAACGCGGATACGCAGTATTTT. Translating gives CASSSNNADTQYF.

This clonotype was found a few times. This chain links TRBV7-3 with TRBJ2-7; D may correspond to TRBD1 or TRBD2 (6 bases each). The CDR3 covers 15 residues. V was pared by 4 bases and J by 2 bases, with 15 bases between. Germline CDR1 is SGHTA and CDR2 is FQGTGA. The CDR3 spells CASSSSSRGPYEQYF. For the CDR3, the DNA is TGTGCCAGCAGCTCATCCTCTCGGGGGCCCTACGAGCAGTACTTC.